This is a list of T cell receptor beta chains from one sample in a study of T-cell reconstitution after alpha-beta-depleted transplantation in children. TCRdb reprocessed the PCR reads via MiXCR and lists one record per CDR3 protein. The repertoire includes about 870,000 distinct CDR3 sequences, approximately 15% of them detected once, and roughly 5% sits in the top ten. The specimen was PBMCs, mostly from graft donor cells, collected 360 days after TCRalphabeta/CD19-depleted stem cell transplant. The receptors stem from a male patient aged 10 to 17 who had a stem cell transplant for acute lymphoblastic leukemia, so the T cells may come from the graft donor. The CDR3 runs from the conserved cysteine through the conserved F or W.

TRBV20-1 CSPSGLSIWYF
TRBV5-1 CASRDRGTYEQYF
TRBV9 CASSPPRLAGENEQFF
TRBV5-1 CASSLIPGLAGTYNEQFF
TRBV20-1 CSALRTGTGMYEQYF
TRBV24-1 CATSDGESDTQYF
TRBV20-1 CSAILAASYEQYF
TRBV5-1 CASSFWRDKIYEQYF
TRBV29-1 CSAGELWVTGISGELFF
TRBV12-3/TRBV12-4 CASSLSEGLEQYF
TRBV29-1 CSVGDGLYEQYF
TRBV28 CASLLTGGPYYEQYF
TRBV27 CASSLLGRRGAPLNQPQHF
TRBV4-1 CASSQGPNEKLFF
TRBV10-3 CAISDPGSGRWDTQYF
TRBV11-2 CASSLNFGVYGYTF
TRBV7-6 CASSSRQTGSYEQYF
TRBV20-1 CSARRYRGWYGYTF
TRBV27 CASGFFGTAYNEQFF
TRBV20-1 CSALGLAGGRSYNEQFF
TRBV5-1 CASSLPLAGEGEQYF
TRBV5-1 CASSQEPLPGELFF
TRBV5-1 CASSEFGGGDTEAFF
TRBV7-2 CASSSNRGAVTDTQYF
TRBV7-9 CASSVKVGTDTQYF
TRBV4-1 CASSRESGVVGDNEQFF
TRBV7-2 CASSRRTSGYEQYF
TRBV5-1 CASSLARGTLTYEQYF
TRBV5-4 CASSLRERSGELFF
TRBV6-5 CASSYQGLRSGANVLTF
TRBV5-1 CASSLVGGGGSKNEQFF
TRBV7-8 CASSSIAGPNRYEQYF
TRBV7-9 CASSPRGTLSEAFF
TRBV7-2 CASSLLTEQETQYF
TRBV18 CASSRRPDTQYF
TRBV7-9 CASSQGLAGAFYEQYF
TRBV10-3 CAISDSGYYNEQFF
TRBV29-1 CSVSPGQGAMTQYF
TRBV9 CASSVEWTVNYNEQFF
TRBV7-9 CASSLAPTQETQYF
TRBV3-1 CASSRLQTVAPFF
TRBV5-1 CASSSLPGWTMDTQYF
TRBV27 CASSYGTAANQPQHF
TRBV27 CASSLYVGVGNEQFF
TRBV29-1 CSVRQSYEQYF
TRBV10-3 CAIGGGGRTEAFF
TRBV4-1 CASSLTVAQRGSKDTQYF
TRBV24-1 CATSPGTVNEQFF
TRBV7-2 CASSLANYLAGFTDTQYF
TRBV15 CATSRDIGRQETQYF
TRBV9 CASTPGGRLDEQYF
TRBV11-2 CASSPRVAGDTGELFF
TRBV5-1 CASSPGLAKNIQYF